A single sample gave rise to the 26 T cell receptor beta chains below, sequenced in a study of Graves' ophthalmopathy and Graves' hyperthyroidism. CDR3 regions of TCR beta were amplified from RNA transcripts. Scientists carried out first-round RT-PCR using HTBI primers and then a second-round multiplex PCR. TCRdb reprocessed the multiplex PCR reads with MiXCR, giving one entry per CDR3 protein. The sample yields 620,000 or so distinct CDR3 sequences, approximately 22% seen once. The sequencing sample was made of peripheral blood. The receptors were sampled from a young woman with stable Graves' hyperthyroidism. Some clones in this sample may be carry-over from other donors' samples.

This clonotype appeared many times. J is TRBJ2-7 and V is TRBV28; 14 bases align to TRBD2. The germline V gene encodes CDR1 MDHEN and CDR2 SYDVKM. This CDR3 spans 17 amino acids. The junction had 12 bases not matched to a gene; V was cut back by 6 bases and J by 5 bases. The CDR3 DNA sequence: TGTGCCAGCAGCCCTATTGGGACTAGCGGGAGTAGAGACGAGCAGTACTTC. Translation gives CASSPIGTSGSRDEQYF.

There are many counts of this clonotype. The chain employs TRBV29-1 and TRBJ2-5; TRBD1 agrees at 7 bases. The CDR3 is 14 residues long. The V and J ends lost 6 bases and 3 bases, in that order; junction bases with no gene match: 10. The germline V gene has CDR1 SQVTM and CDR2 ANQGSEA. CDR3 region: CSVRHPGTEETQYF. CDR3 in DNA: TGCAGCGTCCGGCATCCCGGGACAGAAGAGACCCAGTACTTC.

There are many counts of this clonotype. The genes are TRBV20-1 and TRBJ2-7; perhaps D is TRBD1 or TRBD2 (5 bases each). The CDR3 runs 13 residues. The V gene's germline CDR1 is DFQATT and CDR2 SNEGSKA (reference sequence). Trimming stripped 0 bases from V and 6 bases from J, with 12 bases between. CDR3 bases: TGCAGTGCTAGAGACCTGGGGGTCGCCGAGCAGTACTTC. It is translated as CSARDLGVAEQYF.

This chain uses TRBV3-1 with TRBJ2-7; 8 nucleotides agree with TRBD2. CDR3 length equals 15 residues. With V trimmed by 4 bases and J by 4 bases, 9 bases remained unmatched. The germline V gene has CDR1 LGHDT and CDR2 YNNKEL (reference sequence). The CDR3 region is CASSPPGLESYEQYF. Written as DNA, the CDR3 is TGTGCCAGCAGCCCTCCGGGACTAGAATCGTACGAGCAGTACTTC.

This clonotype turned up a few times. The chain combines TRBV6-1 with TRBJ1-2, with unresolved D. Trimming left V 7 bases short and J 2 bases short, with 14 bases between. The CDR3 totals 14 residues. CDR1 and CDR2 from the germline V gene are MNHNS and SASEGT. CDR3 nucleotides: TGTGCCAGCAACCAACGGACGGCGAACTATGGCTACACCTTC. Its protein is CASNQRTANYGYTF.

This clonotype came up once. V gene TRBV27 combines with J gene TRBJ1-2, with 7 nucleotides matching TRBD1. Germline assignment: CDR1 MNHEY and CDR2 SMNVEV (reference sequence). Germline trimming cut 2 bases from V and 1 base from J; bases unmatched to any gene: 4. The CDR3 spans 15 residues. CDR3 sequence: CASSLNGQVNYGYTF. In nucleotides, the CDR3 is TGTGCCAGCAGTTTAAATGGACAGGTTAACTATGGCTACACCTTC.

This clonotype was seen ten or more times. The chain employs TRBV13 and TRBJ2-7; D not resolved. V was clipped by 1 base and J by 2 bases, with 12 bases between them. Germline lookup yields CDR1 PRHDT and CDR2 FYEKMQ (reference sequence). The length of the CDR3 is 15 residues. The DNA of the CDR3 is TGTGCCAGCAGCTTAGTCGATAGGGATGCCTACGAGCAGTACTTC. This sequence encodes CASSLVDRDAYEQYF.

Only a few counts were recorded for this clonotype. The chain employs TRBV7-9 and TRBJ2-7; 11 nucleotides match TRBD1. The length of the CDR3 is 15 residues. The V segment lost 4 bases and the J segment 3 bases; nucleotides outside the gene matches: 5. The V gene's germline CDR1 is SEHNR and CDR2 FQNEAQ (reference sequence). As DNA, the CDR3 is TGTGCCAGCAGCTCCCTCGGGACAGGGGGCTACGAGCAGTACTTC. Protein sequence: CASSSLGTGGYEQYF.

The rearrangement joins TRBV6-1 to TRBJ2-2, with D maybe TRBD2 (6 bases). Germline assignment: CDR1 MNHNS and CDR2 SASEGT. The CDR3 has 14 residues. The V and J ends lost 6 bases and 6 bases respectively, with 14 bases between them. The CDR3 nucleotides are TGTGCCAGCAGACGACTAGTAATATCCGGGGAGCTGTTTTTT. Its translation: CASRRLVISGELFF.

This clonotype has at least ten counts. The chain carries TRBV6-2 or TRBV6-3 and TRBJ2-7; D unresolved. V lost 6 bases, J lost 0 bases, and 6 bases lay in between. Germline V gene data show CDR1 as MNHEY and CDR2 as SVGEGT. There are 12 residues in the CDR3. The CDR3 DNA sequence: TGTGCCAGCAGACAGAGCTCCTACGAGCAGTACTTC. Its translation: CASRQSSYEQYF.

This clonotype was observed many times. The J gene is TRBJ2-5, the V gene TRBV29-1; D may be TRBD1 (5 bases). Germline V gene sequence: CDR1 SQVTM, CDR2 ANQGSEA. Trimming removed 7 bases at V and 3 bases at J, with 12 bases between. This CDR3 has 12 residues. CDR3 in DNA: TGCAGCGACTGGGGCAGGGAAGAGACCCAGTACTTC. Translation: CSDWGREETQYF.

V and J are TRBV7-2 and TRBJ1-3; D is uncertain. Trimming took 0 bases from V and 0 from J, leaving 18 bases between them. The germline CDR1 and CDR2 sequences are SGHTA and FQGNSA. The CDR3 has 19 amino acids. Here the CDR3 DNA reads TGTGCCAGCAGCTTAGCCCCATGGTCTGGCAGGCGCTCTGGAAACACCATATATTTT. Its translation is CASSLAPWSGRRSGNTIYF. Full variable domain (missing parts from reference TRBV7-2 and TRBJ1-3): GAGVSQSPSNKVTEKGKDVELRCDPISGHTALYWYRQSLGQGLEFLIYFQGNSAPDKSGLPSDRFSAERTGGSVSTLTIQRTQQEDSAVYLCASSLAPWSGRRSGNTIYFGEGSWLTVV.

This clonotype appeared many times. The chain employs TRBV12-3 or TRBV12-4 and TRBJ2-2; 9 bases are a match to TRBD1. This CDR3 is built from 15 residues. The ends lost 6 bases at V and 3 bases at J; junction bases unmatched: 5. The CDR3 DNA reads as TGTGCCAGCAGCCCGGGACAGGGTTACACCGGGGAGCTGTTTTTT. Translating gives CASSPGQGYTGELFF.

At least ten counts were recorded for this clonotype. The chain employs TRBV6-1 and TRBJ1-1; D gene unclear. The V gene's germline CDR1 is MNHNS and CDR2 SASEGT. Deletions cut 0 bases from V and 0 bases from J, with 11 bases between. The CDR3 runs to 16 residues. Here the CDR3 DNA reads TGTGCCAGCAGTGAAGCGAAGACAAGAATGAACACTGAAGCTTTCTTT. Residues: CASSEAKTRMNTEAFF.

This clonotype has just one count. The chain joins TRBV7-8 to TRBJ1-5; D might be TRBD1 (6 bases). Between the trimmed V and J ends, which lost 5 bases and 1 base, there was a span of 15 bases. The germline gives CDR1 SGHVS, CDR2 FQNEAQ. This CDR3 has 16 amino acids. CDR3 protein: CASSTIQGRSNQPQHF. CDR3 nucleotide sequence: TGTGCCAGCAGCACCATACAGGGACGAAGCAATCAGCCCCAGCATTTT.

This clonotype has only one observation. The chain carries TRBV6-1 and TRBJ2-7; D is uncertain. This CDR3 contains 13 residues. CDR1 is MNHNS and CDR2 is SASEGT in the germline V gene. The V end lost 10 bases, the J end lost 5 bases, and 18 bases lay between the germline ends. Written as DNA, the CDR3 is TGTGCCATCCGCCGGGCCCCATCACACGAGCAGTACTTC. Translating it yields CAIRRAPSHEQYF.

This clonotype was observed a handful of times. The chain employs TRBV12-3 or TRBV12-4 and TRBJ1-2, with D tentatively TRBD1 (5 bases). The CDR3 is made up of 12 amino acids. With 4 bases removed from V and 7 bases from J, the gap between germline ends came to 10 bases. The CDR3 reads CASSSGYGGYTF. DNA of the CDR3: TGTGCCAGCAGTTCAGGGTACGGTGGCTACACCTTC.

The genes are TRBV4-3 and TRBJ2-2; D uncertain. V shed 1 base and J shed 1 base, with 10 bases lying between them. The CDR3 is 16 residues long. CDR1 and CDR2 (germline): LGHNA, YSLEER. The CDR3 coding sequence is TGCGCCAGCAGCCAAGTTCCGGGCCAGAACACCGGGGAGCTGTTTTTT. Protein: CASSQVPGQNTGELFF.

The chain combines TRBV30 with TRBJ1-5; D remains ambiguous. The CDR3 loop spans 14 amino acids. V was shortened by 3 bases and J by 6 bases, with 15 bases between the two germline ends. Germline CDR1 and CDR2: GTSNPN and SVGIG (reference sequence). CDR3: CAWRGQVSGQPQHF. The CDR3 DNA sequence: TGTGCCTGGAGAGGGCAGGTGTCGGGTCAGCCCCAGCATTTT.

This clonotype has at least ten counts. CDR3 sequence: CASTLGTGDGELFF. The CDR3 DNA is TGTGCCAGCACCCTAGGGACAGGGGACGGGGAGCTGTTTTTT. V gene TRBV6-1 combines with J gene TRBJ2-2; 10 nucleotides match TRBD1. Germline V gives CDR1 MNHNS, CDR2 SASEGT. V shed 7 bases and J 7 bases; nucleotides not matched to a gene: 6. This CDR3 has 14 residues.

This clonotype was seen ten or more times. This sequence joins TRBV10-3 and TRBJ2-7; weak D call: TRBD2 (6 bases). V was clipped by 0 bases and J by 5 bases, with 11 bases between them. CDR3 length equals 14 residues. Germline lookup yields CDR1 ENHRY and CDR2 SYGVKD. CDR3 loop: CAISESRRGHEQYF. The DNA of the CDR3 is TGTGCCATCAGTGAGTCGAGGAGGGGCCACGAGCAGTACTTC.

This clonotype was seen at least ten times. The genes are TRBV10-3 and TRBJ1-2; 7 bases are shared with TRBD1. CDR1 is ENHRY, CDR2 SYGVKD, per germline. Trimming removed 6 bases from V and 6 bases from J; junction bases left unmatched: 7. This CDR3 is built from 13 residues. This CDR3 is CAIRHDREDGYTF. In DNA form, the CDR3 reads TGTGCCATCAGACATGACAGGGAGGATGGCTACACCTTC.

The chain couples TRBV15 to TRBJ2-2; 7 bases align to TRBD1. This CDR3 comprises 13 residues. The V gene's germline CDR1 is LNHNV and CDR2 YYDKDF (reference sequence). Trimming at V came to 6 bases and at J to 12 bases, leaving 10 bases not matched to a gene. Here the CDR3 DNA reads TGTGCCACCAGACCCCCGACAGGGACGAAGCTGTTTTTT. Translated, it gives CATRPPTGTKLFF.

In this sample, this clonotype turned up many times. The chain has TRBV6-2 or TRBV6-3 and TRBJ1-1; the match to TRBD1 covers 7 bases. V lost 2 bases to trimming and J lost 3 bases; unmatched junction nucleotides: 6. Germline CDR1 reads MNHEY; CDR2 reads SVGEGT. This CDR3 comprises 15 residues. The CDR3 sequence: CASSYKGARDTEAFF. The CDR3 region has the DNA TGTGCCAGCAGTTACAAGGGGGCGCGGGACACTGAAGCTTTCTTT.

This clonotype has a count of ten or more. The V call is TRBV9, the J call TRBJ1-2, with no clear D. V was clipped by 0 bases and J by 14 bases, with 11 bases between them. From germline, CDR1 is SGDLS and CDR2 YYNGEE. There are 11 residues in the CDR3. The CDR3 sequence: CASSVGPSVTF. The CDR3 DNA reads TGTGCCAGCAGCGTAGGCCCGAGTGTGACCTTC.

CDR3 loop: CASAPGTPYGYTF. CDR3 sequence (DNA): TGTGCCAGTGCCCCCGGGACACCTTATGGCTACACCTTC. The chain combines TRBV19 with TRBJ1-2; tentatively, D is TRBD1 (6 bases). The CDR3 sequence is 13 residues long. V was trimmed by 8 bases and J by 5 bases, leaving 15 bases between them. Germline V lookup: CDR1 LNHDA, CDR2 SQIVND (reference sequence).